Listed here are 14 T cell receptor beta chains from one sample, sequenced in a study of OX40 agonist ivuxolimab in advanced cancers. Generated by immunoSEQ multiplex PCR, the TCRdb table keeps only in-frame clones and is missing some. In the table there are about 79,000 clones, around 93% of which are singletons. Sequences were derived from CD4+ or CD8+ T cells sorted from blood, sampled in a trial of the OX40 agonist ivuxolimab. The receptors come from an adult with an advanced solid tumor such as melanoma, head and neck, liver or kidney cancer.

The gene calls are TRBV7-2 and TRBJ1-3; unclear D gene. Trimming removed 2 bases from V and 2 bases from J, with 10 bases in between. This CDR3 region has 15 residues. CDR1 and CDR2 from the germline V gene are SGHTA and FQGNSA. CDR3 sequence (DNA): TGTGCCAGCAGCTTATCATCTGGGGCTGGAAACACCATATATTTT. Translated: CASSLSSGAGNTIYF.

This clone has only one observation. This chain uses TRBV5-1 with TRBJ2-4; TRBD2 might be the D (5 bases). Germline CDR1 SGHRS, CDR2 YFSETQ. The V gene lost 5 bases and the J gene lost 5 bases, with 17 bases spanning the gap. The CDR3 has 15 amino acids. Here the CDR3 reads CASRIGMAGENIQYF. CDR3 sequence (DNA): TGCGCCAGCAGGATCGGGATGGCGGGCGAAAACATTCAGTACTTC.

V usage is TRBV5-8 and J usage is TRBJ1-1; no firm D call. The V and J ends lost 0 bases and 10 bases respectively, with 16 bases between them. CDR1 and CDR2 (germline): SGHTS, YDEGEE. The CDR3 has 14 residues. The DNA for the CDR3 is TGTGCCAGCAGCTTGGCCCAGGCGGTAGATAGAGCTTTCTTT. This sequence encodes CASSLAQAVDRAFF.

The J gene is TRBJ2-7, the V gene TRBV7-2; possibly TRBD2 for D (6 bases). Trimming shortened V by 3 bases and J by 3 bases, and 12 bases separated the two germline ends. Looked up from germline, CDR1 is SGHTA and CDR2 is FQGNSA. The CDR3 length is 14 residues. CDR3: CASSLASGSYEQYF. CDR3 coding DNA: TGTGCCAGCAGCTTGGCTTCCGGGAGCTACGAGCAGTACTTC.

The V gene is TRBV6-5, the J gene TRBJ1-1; D is ambiguous. This CDR3 region has 15 residues. V was trimmed by 0 bases and J by 2 bases, leaving 10 bases between them. Germline CDR1 is MNHEY and CDR2 is SVGAGI. The DNA for the CDR3 is TGTGCCAGCAGTTACTCCAGCCGTCCTAACACTGAAGCTTTCTTT. Translation: CASSYSSRPNTEAFF.

V gene TRBV6-6 combines with J gene TRBJ2-2; D unresolved. Per the germline V gene, CDR1 is MNHNY and CDR2 is SVGAGI (reference sequence). The length of the CDR3 is 14 residues. Trimming stripped 2 bases from V and 5 bases from J, with 9 bases between. The CDR3 DNA sequence: TGTGCCAGCAGTTACGGGTTGGGGACCGGGGAGCTGTTTTTT. Protein: CASSYGLGTGELFF.

This clone has a single count. This chain connects TRBV4-2 to TRBJ2-1, with 8 positions matching TRBD2. J gave up 8 bases and V 3 bases, and 12 bases lay outside the gene matches. This CDR3 region has 16 residues. Germline V gene lookup returns CDR1 LGHNA and CDR2 YNFKEQ. CDR3: CASSQLAGPNLYEQFF. The CDR3 nucleotides read TGTGCCAGCAGCCAGTTAGCGGGACCGAACTTGTATGAGCAGTTCTTC.

The chain joins TRBV19 to TRBJ1-1; tentatively, D is TRBD1 (5 bases). Germline assignment: CDR1 LNHDA and CDR2 SQIVND (reference sequence). The CDR3 consists of 14 residues. Trimming took off 4 bases at V and 5 bases at J, with 14 bases between the two ends. This CDR3 reads CASSNQGTRTEAFF. CDR3 DNA sequence: TGTGCCAGTAGTAATCAGGGAACCCGGACTGAAGCTTTCTTT.

V is TRBV27 and J is TRBJ2-7; the D gene is possibly TRBD1 (5 bases). Germline lookup yields CDR1 MNHEY and CDR2 SMNVEV (reference sequence). Trimming left V 0 bases short and J 9 bases short, with 12 bases between. The length of the CDR3 is 13 residues. CDR3 loop: CASSLSWRQGQYF. DNA for the CDR3: TGTGCCAGCAGTTTATCGTGGCGCCAGGGGCAGTACTTC.

The J gene is TRBJ2-7, the V gene TRBV5-4; possible D gene TRBD2, 5 bases. Germline CDR1 reads SGHNT; CDR2 reads YYREEE (reference sequence). This CDR3 region has 14 residues. V lost 4 bases to trimming and J lost 5 bases, with 16 bases between them. CDR3 sequence reads: CASSQGRSADEQYF. Written as DNA, the CDR3 is TGTGCCAGCAGCCAAGGGAGATCTGCGGACGAGCAGTACTTC.

The rearrangement uses TRBV7-2 and TRBJ1-5; TRBD1 agrees at 8 bases. V shed 2 bases, J shed 7 bases, and the junction held 13 bases outside the gene matches. Per germline, CDR1 SGHTA and CDR2 FQGNSA. This CDR3 is 17 amino acids long. In DNA, the CDR3 is TGTGCCAGCAGCTTAAGGGGGACAGGAGGATCCGCACAGCCCCAGCATTTT. Residues: CASSLRGTGGSAQPQHF.

The chain uses TRBV4-3 and TRBJ2-5, with TRBD2 matching over 7 bases. J lost 2 bases, V lost 0 bases, and 6 bases had no gene match. CDR3 size: 16 residues. Germline CDR1 LGHNA, CDR2 YSLEER. CDR3 region: CASSQDFAGLQETQYF. The CDR3 DNA reads as TGCGCCAGCAGCCAAGACTTTGCGGGACTACAAGAGACCCAGTACTTC.

The chain is built from TRBV28 and TRBJ1-2; 8 nucleotides match TRBD1. The V gene's germline CDR1 is MDHEN and CDR2 SYDVKM. The CDR3 spans 16 residues. The J segment lost 6 bases and the V segment lost 2 bases, leaving 11 bases of the junction unmatched. This CDR3 is CASSLRTGNTFDGYTF. Written as DNA, the CDR3 is TGTGCCAGCAGTTTAAGGACAGGGAACACGTTTGATGGCTACACCTTC.

V usage is TRBV5-1 and J usage is TRBJ2-1, with D possibly matching TRBD1 (7 bases). The CDR3 runs 15 residues. V lost 0 bases, J lost 9 bases, and 16 bases lay in between. Germline assignment: CDR1 SGHRS and CDR2 YFSETQ. CDR3 DNA: TGCGCCAGCAGCTTGGCCCAGGGGGGAAGGGGTGAGCAGTTCTTC. Translated: CASSLAQGGRGEQFF.